Detailed here is one TCR beta chain. It has no known antigen specificity. Base-call qualities are not available, and no considerably larger clone is one nucleotide away. Whole blood was collected in K2EDTA tubes by collaborating institutions according to the institutions' own protocols. Collaborator samples were shipped for TCRbeta analysis as frozen whole blood, isolated PBMCs, or DNA extracted from either sample type. This specimen belongs to a study of blood T cell repertoires in COVID-19 (dated by TCRdb to about 2020). About the study as a whole: Collaborator samples came from the United States, Italy and Spain and covered acute and convalescent phases of COVID-19. The material from the prospective study consisted of cDNA or gDNA derived from T cells, B-cell-depleted T cells, or PBMCs. The dataset comprised deeply sampled blood TCRbeta repertoires from subjects exposed to, actively infected with, or recovered from COVID-19. The repertoires were made available in a free public database intended to serve as a resource for research on the immune response to SARS-CoV-2. Samples came from the ongoing ImmuneRACE study (first 160 participants) plus 1,254 subjects from 6 global collaborators. A de-identified subject ID, COVID-19 status, age in years and sex were almost always included in the sample metadata. Where available, HLA class I and class II types were obtained from metadata supplied by the sample provider rather than from assay-based typing. General findings and caveats noted by the study authors: Clinical and demographic metadata were provided uncurated, with the amount varying by source and participant.

V and J are trimmed by 7 bases and 1 base, and the gene matches miss 1 base of the junction. Via the germline V gene, CDR1 is SNHLY and CDR2 FYNNEI. The CDR3 contains 12 residues, cysteine and phenylalanine counted. Only CDR3 DNA is held: 36 bases, read in frame from base 1. TCRbeta CDR3 regions were amplified from genomic DNA by means of the immunoSEQ Assay, a bias-controlled multiplex PCR. The source study handled its data this way. The number of nucleated cells in each sample was estimated from the amplification of reference gene primers within the assay. Sequence reads were collapsed and filtered to measure the absolute abundance of every unique TCRbeta CDR3 rearrangement. Productive Simpson clonality was computed per sample as the square root of Simpson's diversity index over productive rearrangements. The clones in this table, taken by TCRdb from immuneACCESS, are in-frame only. Not every clone is retained; where verified, under half of the shortfall comes from an unresolved V gene, and the cause of the rest is unknown. V and J calls and clone size are copied from that table; D and trimming were computed from the DNA. This sample comprises 140,000 to 150,000 clones, approximately 78% of them detected only once. Nearly 15% of the sample is taken by the ten largest.

The chain is encoded by TRBV2 joined to TRBJ2-7; TRBD1 agrees with 7 junctional bases. The receptor was isolated from a human donor with acute or convalescent COVID-19. The donor label of this sample is uncertain. Sample: peripheral blood. In nucleotide form, the sequence is TGTGCCAGCACGGACAGGTCCTACGAGCAGTACTTC. This sequence encodes CASTDRSYEQYF. Reference TRBV2 and TRBJ2-7 genes cover what lies past the CDR3, so the full variable domain is EPEVTQTPSHQVTQMGQEVILRCVPISNHLYFYWYRQILGQKVEFLVSFYNNEISEKSEIFDDQFSVERPDGSNFTLKIRSTKLEDSAMYFCASTDRSYEQYFGPGTRLTVT.